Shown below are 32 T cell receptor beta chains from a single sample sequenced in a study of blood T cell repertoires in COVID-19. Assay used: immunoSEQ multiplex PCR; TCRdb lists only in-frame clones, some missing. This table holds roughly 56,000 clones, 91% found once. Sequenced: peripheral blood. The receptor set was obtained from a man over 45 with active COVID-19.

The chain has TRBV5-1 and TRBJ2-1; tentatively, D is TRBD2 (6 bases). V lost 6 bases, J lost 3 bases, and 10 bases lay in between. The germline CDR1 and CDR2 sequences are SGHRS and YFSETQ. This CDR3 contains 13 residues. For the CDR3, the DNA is TGCGCCAGCAAGGACGGGGGCTACAATGAGCAGTTCTTC. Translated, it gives CASKDGGYNEQFF. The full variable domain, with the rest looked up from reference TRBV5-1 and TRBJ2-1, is KAGVTQTPRYLIKTRGQQVTLSCSPISGHRSVSWYQQTPGQGLQFLFEYFSETQRNKGNFPGRFSGRQFSNSRSEMNVSTLELGDSALYLCASKDGGYNEQFFGPGTRLTVL.

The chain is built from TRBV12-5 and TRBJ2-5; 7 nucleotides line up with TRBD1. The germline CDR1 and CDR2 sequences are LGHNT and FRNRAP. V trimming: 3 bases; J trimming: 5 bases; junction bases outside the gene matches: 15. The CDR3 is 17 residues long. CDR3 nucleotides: TGTGCTAGTGGTTTCGACTTGACAGGGCCAAGTTTGGAGACCCAGTACTTC. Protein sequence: CASGFDLTGPSLETQYF.

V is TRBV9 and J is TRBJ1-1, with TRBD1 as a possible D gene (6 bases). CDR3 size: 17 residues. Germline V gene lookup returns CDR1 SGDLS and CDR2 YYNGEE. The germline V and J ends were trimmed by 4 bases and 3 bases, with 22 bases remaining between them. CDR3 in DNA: TGTGCCAGCAGCACCCGGGACACTCGCTTCGGGCACACTGAAGCTTTCTTT. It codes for CASSTRDTRFGHTEAFF.

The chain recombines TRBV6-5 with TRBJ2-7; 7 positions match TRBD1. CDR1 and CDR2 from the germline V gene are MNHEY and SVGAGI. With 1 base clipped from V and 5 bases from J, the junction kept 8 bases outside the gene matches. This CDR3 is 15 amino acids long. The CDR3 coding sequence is TGTGCCAGCAGTTACTTTTCGGGACAGTTCCACGAGCAGTACTTC. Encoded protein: CASSYFSGQFHEQYF.

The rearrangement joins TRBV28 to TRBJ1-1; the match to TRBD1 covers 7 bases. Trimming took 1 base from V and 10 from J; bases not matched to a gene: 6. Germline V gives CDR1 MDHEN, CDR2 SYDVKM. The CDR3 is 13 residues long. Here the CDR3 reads CASSLSEGAVAFF. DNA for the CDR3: TGTGCCAGCAGTTTATCGGAGGGGGCGGTAGCTTTCTTT. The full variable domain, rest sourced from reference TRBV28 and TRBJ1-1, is DVKVTQSSRYLVKRTGEKVFLECVQDMDHENMFWYRQDPGLGLRLIYFSYDVKMKEKGDIPEGYSVSREKKERFSLILESASTNQTSMYLCASSLSEGAVAFFGQGTRLTVV.

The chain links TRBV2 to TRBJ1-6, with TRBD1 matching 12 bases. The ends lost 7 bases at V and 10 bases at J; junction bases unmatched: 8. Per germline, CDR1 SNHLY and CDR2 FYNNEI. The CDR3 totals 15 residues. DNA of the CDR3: TGTGCCAGCATGGGACAGGGGGCTTCGGGGTCACCCCTCCACTTT. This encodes CASMGQGASGSPLHF.

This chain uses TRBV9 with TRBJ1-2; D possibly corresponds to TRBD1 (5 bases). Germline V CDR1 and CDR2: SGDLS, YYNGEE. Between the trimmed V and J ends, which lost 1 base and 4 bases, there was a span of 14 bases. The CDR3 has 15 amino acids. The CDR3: CASSVSSGESYGYTF. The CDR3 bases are TGTGCCAGCAGCGTATCGTCGGGGGAGAGCTATGGCTACACCTTC.

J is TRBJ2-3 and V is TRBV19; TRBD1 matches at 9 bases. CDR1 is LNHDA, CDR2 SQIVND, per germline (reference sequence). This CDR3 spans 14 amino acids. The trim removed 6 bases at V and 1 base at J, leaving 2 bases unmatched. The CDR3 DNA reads TGTGCCAGTAGACGACAGGGGGGCACAGATACGCAGTATTTT. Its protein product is CASRRQGGTDTQYF. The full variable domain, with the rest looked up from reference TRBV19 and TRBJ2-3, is DGGITQSPKYLFRKEGQNVTLSCEQNLNHDAMYWYRQDPGQGLRLIYYSQIVNDFQKGDIAEGYSVSREKKESFPLTVTSAQKNPTAFYLCASRRQGGTDTQYFGPGTRLTVL.

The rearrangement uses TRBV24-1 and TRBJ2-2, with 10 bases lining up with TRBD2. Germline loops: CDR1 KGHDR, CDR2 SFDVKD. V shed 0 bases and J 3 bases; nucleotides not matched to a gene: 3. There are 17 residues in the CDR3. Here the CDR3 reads CATSDLRSGGDTGELFF. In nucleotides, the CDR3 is TGTGCCACCAGTGATTTGAGGAGCGGGGGGGACACCGGGGAGCTGTTTTTT.

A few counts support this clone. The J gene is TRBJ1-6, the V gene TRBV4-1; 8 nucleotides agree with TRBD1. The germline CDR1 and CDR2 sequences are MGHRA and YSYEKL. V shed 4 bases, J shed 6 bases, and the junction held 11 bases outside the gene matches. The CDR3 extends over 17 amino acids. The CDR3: CASSLRTGPFGNSPLHF. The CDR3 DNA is TGCGCCAGCAGCCTAAGGACAGGGCCGTTTGGTAATTCACCCCTCCACTTT.

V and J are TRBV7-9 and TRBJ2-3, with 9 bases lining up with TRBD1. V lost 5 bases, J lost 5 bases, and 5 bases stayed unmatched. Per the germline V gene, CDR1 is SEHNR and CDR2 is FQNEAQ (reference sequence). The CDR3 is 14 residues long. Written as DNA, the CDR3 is TGTGCCAGCAGCGACAGGGGGATAGTAGATACGCAGTATTTT. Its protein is CASSDRGIVDTQYF.

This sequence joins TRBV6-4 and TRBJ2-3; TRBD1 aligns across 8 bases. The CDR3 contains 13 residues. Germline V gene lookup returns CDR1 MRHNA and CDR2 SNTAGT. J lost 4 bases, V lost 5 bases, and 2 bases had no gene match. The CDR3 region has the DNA TGTGCCAGCAGTCAGGGGGCCGCAGATACGCAGTATTTT. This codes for CASSQGAADTQYF.

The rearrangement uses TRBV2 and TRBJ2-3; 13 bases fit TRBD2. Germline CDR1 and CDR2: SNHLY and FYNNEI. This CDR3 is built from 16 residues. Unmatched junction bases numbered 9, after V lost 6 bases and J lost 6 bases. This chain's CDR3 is CASRGGLAGVKDTQYF. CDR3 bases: TGTGCCAGCAGGGGAGGACTAGCGGGAGTGAAGGATACGCAGTATTTT.

The CDR3 coding sequence is TGCGCCAGCAGCTACGGACAGGGTCGTGAGCAGTACTTC. Its protein product is CASSYGQGREQYF. This chain links TRBV5-1 with TRBJ2-7; 8 nucleotides line up with TRBD1. Germline V gene lookup returns CDR1 SGHRS and CDR2 YFSETQ. This CDR3 is 13 amino acids long. Trimming took 3 bases from V and 7 from J; bases not matched to a gene: 6.

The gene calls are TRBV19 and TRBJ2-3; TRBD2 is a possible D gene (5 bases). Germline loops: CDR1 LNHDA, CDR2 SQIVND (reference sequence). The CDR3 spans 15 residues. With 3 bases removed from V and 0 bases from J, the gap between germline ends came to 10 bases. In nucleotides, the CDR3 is TGTGCCAGTAGTATCCGGGGTTCTAGCACAGATACGCAGTATTTT. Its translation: CASSIRGSSTDTQYF.

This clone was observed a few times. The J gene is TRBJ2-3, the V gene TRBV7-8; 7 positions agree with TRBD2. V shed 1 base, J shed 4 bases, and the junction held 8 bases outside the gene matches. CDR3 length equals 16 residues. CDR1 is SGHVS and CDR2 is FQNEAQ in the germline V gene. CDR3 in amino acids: CASSLGGGRESDTQYF. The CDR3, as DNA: TGTGCCAGCAGCTTAGGCGGCGGGAGAGAATCAGATACGCAGTATTTT.

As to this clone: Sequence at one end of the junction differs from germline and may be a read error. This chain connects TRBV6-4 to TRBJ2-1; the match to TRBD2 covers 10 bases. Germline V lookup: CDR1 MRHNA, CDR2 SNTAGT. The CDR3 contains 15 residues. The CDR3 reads CASSDERGGVYERFF. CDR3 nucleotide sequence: TGTGCCAGCAGCGACGAGCGGGGGGGCGTCTATGAGCGGTTCTTC.

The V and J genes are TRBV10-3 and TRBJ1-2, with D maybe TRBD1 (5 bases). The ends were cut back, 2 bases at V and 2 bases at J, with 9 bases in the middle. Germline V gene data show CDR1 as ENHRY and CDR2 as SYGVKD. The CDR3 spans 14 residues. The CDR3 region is CAISENPGNYGYTF. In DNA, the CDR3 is TGTGCCATCAGTGAGAATCCAGGGAACTATGGCTACACCTTC.

In nucleotides, the CDR3 is TGTGCCAGTAGTAGGATATTACCATTAGGACAGCCGGACGACTACACCTTC. Its protein product is CASSRILPLGQPDDYTF. The chain recombines TRBV19 with TRBJ1-2, with a tentative D call TRBD1 (6 bases). The germline CDR1 and CDR2 sequences are LNHDA and SQIVND (reference sequence). Trimming took 4 bases from V and 10 from J, leaving 28 bases between them. There are 17 residues in the CDR3.

CDR3 nucleotides: TGTGCCAGCAGCCCATCCCGACAGAATGAAAAACTGTTTTTT. Protein product: CASSPSRQNEKLFF. The V call is TRBV6-5, the J call TRBJ1-4; weak D call: TRBD1 (5 bases). CDR1 and CDR2 from the germline V gene are MNHEY and SVGAGI. V was pared by 6 bases and J by 5 bases, with 13 bases between. CDR3 size: 14 residues.

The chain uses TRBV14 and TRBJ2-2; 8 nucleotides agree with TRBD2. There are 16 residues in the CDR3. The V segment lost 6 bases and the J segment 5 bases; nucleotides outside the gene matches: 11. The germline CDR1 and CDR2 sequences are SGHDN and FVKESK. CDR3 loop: CASSRRLASSTGELFF. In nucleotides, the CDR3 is TGTGCCAGCAGTCGCCGACTAGCGAGTTCGACCGGGGAGCTGTTTTTT.

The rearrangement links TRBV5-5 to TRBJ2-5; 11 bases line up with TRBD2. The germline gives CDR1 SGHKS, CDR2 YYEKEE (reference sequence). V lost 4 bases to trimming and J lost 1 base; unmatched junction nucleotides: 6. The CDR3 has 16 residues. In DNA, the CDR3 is TGTGCCAGCAGCCCGGGACTAGCGGTACCCCAAGAGACCCAGTACTTC. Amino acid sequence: CASSPGLAVPQETQYF.

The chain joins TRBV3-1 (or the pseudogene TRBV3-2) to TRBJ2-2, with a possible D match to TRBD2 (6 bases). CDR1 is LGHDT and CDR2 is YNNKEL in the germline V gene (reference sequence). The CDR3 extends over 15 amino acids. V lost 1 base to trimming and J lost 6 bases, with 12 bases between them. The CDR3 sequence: CASSQARSGAGELFF. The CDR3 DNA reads TGTGCCAGCAGCCAAGCCAGGTCGGGGGCCGGGGAGCTGTTTTTT.

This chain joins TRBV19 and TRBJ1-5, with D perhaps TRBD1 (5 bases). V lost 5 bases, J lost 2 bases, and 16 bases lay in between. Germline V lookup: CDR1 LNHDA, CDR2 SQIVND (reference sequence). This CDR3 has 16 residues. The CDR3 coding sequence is TGTGCCAGTAGTCTCTTCTTATCGGGGGGCAATCAGCCCCAGCATTTT. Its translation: CASSLFLSGGNQPQHF. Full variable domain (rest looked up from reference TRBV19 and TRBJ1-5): DGGITQSPKYLFRKEGQNVTLSCEQNLNHDAMYWYRQDPGQGLRLIYYSQIVNDFQKGDIAEGYSVSREKKESFPLTVTSAQKNPTAFYLCASSLFLSGGNQPQHFGDGTRLSIL.

The CDR3 DNA is TGTGCCAGCAGCGCCCCCCCGGGGGGTTACAATGAGCAGTTCTTC. It yields the protein CASSAPPGGYNEQFF. The V gene is TRBV9, the J gene TRBJ2-1, with 7 positions matching TRBD2. The junction had 7 bases not matched to a gene; V was cut back by 3 bases and J by 4 bases. This CDR3 contains 15 residues. Per germline, CDR1 SGDLS and CDR2 YYNGEE.

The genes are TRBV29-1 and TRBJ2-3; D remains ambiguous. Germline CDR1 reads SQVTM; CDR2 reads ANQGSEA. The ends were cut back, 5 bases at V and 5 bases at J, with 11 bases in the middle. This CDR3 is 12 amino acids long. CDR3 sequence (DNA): TGCAGCGTTTCCCCATCGGGAGATACGCAGTATTTT. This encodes CSVSPSGDTQYF.

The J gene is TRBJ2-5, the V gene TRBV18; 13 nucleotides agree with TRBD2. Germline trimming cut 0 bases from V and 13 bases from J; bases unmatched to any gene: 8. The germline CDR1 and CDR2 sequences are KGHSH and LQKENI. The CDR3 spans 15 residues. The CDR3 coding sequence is TGTGCCAGCTCACCACCGGAGCGACTAGCGGGGGGCTGGTACTTC. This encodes CASSPPERLAGGWYF.

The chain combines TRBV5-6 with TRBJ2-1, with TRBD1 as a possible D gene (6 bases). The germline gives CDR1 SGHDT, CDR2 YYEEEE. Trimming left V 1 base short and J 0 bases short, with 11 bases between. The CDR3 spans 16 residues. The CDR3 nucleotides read TGTGCCAGCAGCTTGTGGGGGCCGAGCTCCTACAATGAGCAGTTCTTC. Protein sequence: CASSLWGPSSYNEQFF.

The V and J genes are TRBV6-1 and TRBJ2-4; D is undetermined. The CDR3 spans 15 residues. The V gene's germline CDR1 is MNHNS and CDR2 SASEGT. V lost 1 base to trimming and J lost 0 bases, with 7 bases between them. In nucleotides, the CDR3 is TGTGCCAGCAGTGAAGGAGTTGTAGCCAAAAACATTCAGTACTTC. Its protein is CASSEGVVAKNIQYF.

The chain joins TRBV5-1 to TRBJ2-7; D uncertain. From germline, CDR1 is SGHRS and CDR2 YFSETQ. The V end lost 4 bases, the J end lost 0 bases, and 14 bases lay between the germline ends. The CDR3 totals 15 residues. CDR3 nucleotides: TGCGCCAGCAGCCCGGCGGTTTTTAACTCCTACGAGCAGTACTTC. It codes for CASSPAVFNSYEQYF.

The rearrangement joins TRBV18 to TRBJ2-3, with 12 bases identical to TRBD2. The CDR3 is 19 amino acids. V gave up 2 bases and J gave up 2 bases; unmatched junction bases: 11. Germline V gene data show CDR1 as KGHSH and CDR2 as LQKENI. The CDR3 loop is CASSPMTGRTSGATDTQYF. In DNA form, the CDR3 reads TGTGCCAGCTCACCAATGACCGGAAGGACTAGCGGGGCCACAGATACGCAGTATTTT.

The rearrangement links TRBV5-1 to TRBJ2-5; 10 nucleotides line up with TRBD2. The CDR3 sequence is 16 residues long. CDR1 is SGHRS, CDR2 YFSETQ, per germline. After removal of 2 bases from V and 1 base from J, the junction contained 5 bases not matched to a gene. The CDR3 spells CASSFVLAGAQETQYF. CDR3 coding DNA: TGCGCCAGCAGCTTCGTTCTAGCGGGGGCCCAAGAGACCCAGTACTTC.